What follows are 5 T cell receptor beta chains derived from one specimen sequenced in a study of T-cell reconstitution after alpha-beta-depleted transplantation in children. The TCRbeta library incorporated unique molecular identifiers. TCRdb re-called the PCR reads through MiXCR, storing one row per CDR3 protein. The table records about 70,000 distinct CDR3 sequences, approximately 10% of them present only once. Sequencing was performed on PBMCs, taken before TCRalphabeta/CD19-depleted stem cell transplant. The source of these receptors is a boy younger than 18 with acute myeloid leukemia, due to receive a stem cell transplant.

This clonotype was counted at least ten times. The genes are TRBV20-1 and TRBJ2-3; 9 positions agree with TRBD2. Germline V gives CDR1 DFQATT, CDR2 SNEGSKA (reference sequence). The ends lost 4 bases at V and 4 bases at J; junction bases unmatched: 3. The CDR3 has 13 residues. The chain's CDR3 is CSAISGSADTQYF. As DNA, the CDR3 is TGCAGTGCTATTAGCGGGAGCGCAGATACGCAGTATTTT.

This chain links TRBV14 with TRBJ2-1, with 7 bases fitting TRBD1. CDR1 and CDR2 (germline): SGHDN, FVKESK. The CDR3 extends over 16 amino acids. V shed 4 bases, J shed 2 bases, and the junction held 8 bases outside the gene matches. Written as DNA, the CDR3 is TGTGCCAGCAGCCCTGGGACAGCACCAACCTACAATGAGCAGTTCTTC. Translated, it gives CASSPGTAPTYNEQFF.

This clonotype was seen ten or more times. CDR3 amino acids: CSARVPGHSNTGELFF. In DNA form, the CDR3 reads TGCAGTGCTAGAGTCCCGGGACACTCGAACACCGGGGAGCTGTTTTTT. The rearrangement joins TRBV20-1 to TRBJ2-2; D may be TRBD1 (6 bases). The CDR3 sequence is 16 residues long. Germline V gene data show CDR1 as DFQATT and CDR2 as SNEGSKA (reference sequence). V lost 1 base and J lost 0, with 12 bases in between.

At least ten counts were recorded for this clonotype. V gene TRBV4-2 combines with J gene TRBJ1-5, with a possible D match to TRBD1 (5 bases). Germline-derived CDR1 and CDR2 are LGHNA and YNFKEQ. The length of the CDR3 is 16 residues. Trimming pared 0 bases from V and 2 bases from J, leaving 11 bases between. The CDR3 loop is CASSQDLGEGNQPQHF. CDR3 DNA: TGTGCCAGCAGCCAAGATTTAGGGGAGGGCAATCAGCCCCAGCATTTT.

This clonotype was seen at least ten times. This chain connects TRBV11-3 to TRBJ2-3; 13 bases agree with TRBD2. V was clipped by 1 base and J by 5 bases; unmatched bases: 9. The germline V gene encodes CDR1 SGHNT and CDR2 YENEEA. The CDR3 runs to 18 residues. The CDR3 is CASSLGWRTSGRVDTQYF. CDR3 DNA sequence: TGTGCCAGCAGCTTAGGGTGGAGGACTAGCGGGAGAGTAGATACGCAGTATTTT.